This T cell receptor beta chain stems from a study of early T cells in non-severe SARS-CoV-2 infection. Across the study: From unsorted whole blood, bulk RNA was sequenced, and the chains remained unpaired. Study-wide results and limits: Matching against VDJdb likely underestimated virus-specific expansions, favoring anti-spike CD8.

Many counts were recorded for this clonotype. Its antigen is not known. The germline gives CDR1 SGHAT, CDR2 FQNNGV. The CDR3 consists of 15 residues. V lost 4 bases to trimming and J lost 0 bases; unmatched junction nucleotides: 6. The library protocol tagged individual cDNA molecules with unique molecular identifiers. TCRdb itself ran the 5' RACE reads through MiXCR, one entry per CDR3 protein. The repertoire consists of 70,000 to 85,000 distinct CDR3 sequences, with roughly 12% occurring once and the leading ten covering roughly 15%. The chain employs TRBV11-2 and TRBJ2-7; 7 nucleotides line up with TRBD2. The starting material was whole blood, obtained at baseline. This sequence was found in an adult who was a healthcare worker with PCR-confirmed SARS-CoV-2 infection or an uninfected control (not recorded which). The donor label of this sample is uncertain. The CDR3 bases are TGTGCCAGCAGCTCCGGGGGGTATAGCTCCTACGAGCAGTACTTC. Residues: CASSSGGYSSYEQYF.